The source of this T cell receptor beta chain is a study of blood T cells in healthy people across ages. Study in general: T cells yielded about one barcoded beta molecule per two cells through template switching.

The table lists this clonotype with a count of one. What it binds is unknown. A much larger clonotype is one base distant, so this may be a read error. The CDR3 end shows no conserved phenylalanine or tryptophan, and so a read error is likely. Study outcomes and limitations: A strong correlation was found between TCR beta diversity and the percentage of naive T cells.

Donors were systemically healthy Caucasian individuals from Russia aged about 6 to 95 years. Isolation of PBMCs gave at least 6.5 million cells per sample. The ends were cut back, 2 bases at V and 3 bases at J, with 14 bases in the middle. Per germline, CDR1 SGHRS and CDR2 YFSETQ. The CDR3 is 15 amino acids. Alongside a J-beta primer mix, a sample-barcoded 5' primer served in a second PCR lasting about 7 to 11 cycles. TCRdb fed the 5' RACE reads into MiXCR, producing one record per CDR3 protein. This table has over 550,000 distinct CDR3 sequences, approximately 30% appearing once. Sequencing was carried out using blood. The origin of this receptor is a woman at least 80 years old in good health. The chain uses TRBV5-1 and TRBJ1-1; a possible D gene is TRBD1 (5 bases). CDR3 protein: CASSFTRPGYTEAFV. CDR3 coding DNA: TGCGCCAGCAGCTTCACCCGGCCAGGGTACACTGAAGCTTTCGTT.